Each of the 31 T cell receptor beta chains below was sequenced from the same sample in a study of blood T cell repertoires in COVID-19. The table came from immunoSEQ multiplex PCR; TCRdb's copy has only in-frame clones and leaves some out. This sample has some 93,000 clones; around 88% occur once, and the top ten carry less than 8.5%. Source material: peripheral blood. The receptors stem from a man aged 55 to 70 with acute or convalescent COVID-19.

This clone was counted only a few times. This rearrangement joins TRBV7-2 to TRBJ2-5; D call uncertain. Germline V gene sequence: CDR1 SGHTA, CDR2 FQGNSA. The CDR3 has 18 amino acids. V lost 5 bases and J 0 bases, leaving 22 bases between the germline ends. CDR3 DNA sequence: TGTGCCAGCAGCATATCCTCCGGATTGGCGGTGCACCAAGAGACCCAGTACTTC. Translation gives CASSISSGLAVHQETQYF. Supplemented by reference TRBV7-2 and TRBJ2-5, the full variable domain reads GAGVSQSPSNKVTEKGKDVELRCDPISGHTALYWYRQSLGQGLEFLIYFQGNSAPDKSGLPSDRFSAERTGGSVSTLTIQRTQQEDSAVYLCASSISSGLAVHQETQYFGPGTRLLVL.

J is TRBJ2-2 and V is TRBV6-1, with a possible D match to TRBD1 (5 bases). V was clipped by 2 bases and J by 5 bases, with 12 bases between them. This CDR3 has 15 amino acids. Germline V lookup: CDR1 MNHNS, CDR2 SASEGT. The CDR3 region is CASSELGVFTGELFF. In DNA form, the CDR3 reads TGTGCCAGCAGTGAATTAGGGGTGTTTACCGGGGAGCTGTTTTTT.

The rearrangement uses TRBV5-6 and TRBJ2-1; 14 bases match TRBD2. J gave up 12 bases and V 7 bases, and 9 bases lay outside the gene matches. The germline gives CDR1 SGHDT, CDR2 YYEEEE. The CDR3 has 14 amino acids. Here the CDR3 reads CASSPGLAGVGQFF. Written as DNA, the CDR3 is TGTGCCAGCTCCCCGGGACTAGCGGGAGTGGGGCAGTTCTTC.

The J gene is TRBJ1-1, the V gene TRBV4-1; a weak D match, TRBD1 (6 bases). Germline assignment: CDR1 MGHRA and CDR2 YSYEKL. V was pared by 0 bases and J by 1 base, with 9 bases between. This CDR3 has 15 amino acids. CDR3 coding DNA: TGCGCCAGCAGCCAAGAAGGGACACCGAACACTGAAGCTTTCTTT. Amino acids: CASSQEGTPNTEAFF.

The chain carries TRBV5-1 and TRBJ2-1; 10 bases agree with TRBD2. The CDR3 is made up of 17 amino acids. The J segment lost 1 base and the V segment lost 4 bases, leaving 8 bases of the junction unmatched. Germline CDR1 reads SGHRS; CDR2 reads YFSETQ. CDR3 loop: CASSRSTSGDSYNEQFF. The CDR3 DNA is TGCGCCAGCAGCCGTTCTACTAGCGGGGATTCCTACAATGAGCAGTTCTTC.

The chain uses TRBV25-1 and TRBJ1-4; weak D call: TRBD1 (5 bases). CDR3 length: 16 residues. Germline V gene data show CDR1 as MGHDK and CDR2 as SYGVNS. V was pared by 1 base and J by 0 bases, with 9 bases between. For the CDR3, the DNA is TGTGCCAGCAGTGAATTTTTGACAGCAACTAATGAAAAACTGTTTTTT. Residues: CASSEFLTATNEKLFF.

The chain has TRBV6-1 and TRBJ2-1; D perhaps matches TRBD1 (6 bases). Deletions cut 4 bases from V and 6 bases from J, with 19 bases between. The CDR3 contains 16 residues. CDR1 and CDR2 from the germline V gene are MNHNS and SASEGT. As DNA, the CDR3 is TGTGCCAGCAGTGTCGACCACAGGGTACGTACCAATGAGCAGTTCTTC. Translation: CASSVDHRVRTNEQFF.

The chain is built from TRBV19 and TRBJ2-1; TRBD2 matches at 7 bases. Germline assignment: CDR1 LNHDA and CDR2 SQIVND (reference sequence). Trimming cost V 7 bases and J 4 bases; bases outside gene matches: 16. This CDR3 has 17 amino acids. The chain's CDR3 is CASNPSGTLYSYNEQFF. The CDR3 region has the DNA TGTGCCAGTAACCCTAGCGGTACCCTCTATTCTTACAATGAGCAGTTCTTC.

CDR3 amino acids: CASSPRSALAPYNEQFF. As DNA, the CDR3 is TGTGCCAGCTCACCACGTTCAGCACTAGCCCCCTACAATGAGCAGTTCTTC. V usage is TRBV18 and J usage is TRBJ2-1; a weak D match, TRBD2 (6 bases). The CDR3 is made up of 17 amino acids. Looked up from germline, CDR1 is KGHSH and CDR2 is LQKENI. V lost 1 base to trimming and J lost 2 bases, with 15 bases between them.

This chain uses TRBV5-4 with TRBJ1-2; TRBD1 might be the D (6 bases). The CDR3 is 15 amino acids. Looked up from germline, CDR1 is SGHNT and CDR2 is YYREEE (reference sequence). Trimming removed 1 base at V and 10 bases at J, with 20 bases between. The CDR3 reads CASSLYGSPRQDYTF. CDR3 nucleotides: TGTGCCAGCAGCTTGTACGGATCACCCCGACAGGACTACACCTTC.

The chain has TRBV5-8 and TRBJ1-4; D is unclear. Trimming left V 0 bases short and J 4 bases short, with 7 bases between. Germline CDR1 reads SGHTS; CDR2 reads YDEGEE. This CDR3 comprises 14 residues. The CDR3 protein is CASSLGRSNEKLFF. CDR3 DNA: TGTGCCAGCAGCTTGGGTAGAAGTAATGAAAAACTGTTTTTT.

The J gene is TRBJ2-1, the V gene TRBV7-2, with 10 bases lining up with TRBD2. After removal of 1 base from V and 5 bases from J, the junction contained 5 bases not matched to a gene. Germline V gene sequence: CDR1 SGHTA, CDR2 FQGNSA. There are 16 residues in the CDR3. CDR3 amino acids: CASSLDSGGTNNEQFF. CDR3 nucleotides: TGTGCCAGCAGCTTAGATAGCGGGGGGACCAACAATGAGCAGTTCTTC.

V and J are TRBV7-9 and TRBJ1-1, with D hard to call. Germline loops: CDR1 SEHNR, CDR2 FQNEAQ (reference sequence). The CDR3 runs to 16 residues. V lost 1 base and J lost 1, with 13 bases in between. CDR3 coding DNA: TGTGCCAGCAGCTTAGAATTGGCCACATGGAACACTGAAGCTTTCTTT. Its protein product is CASSLELATWNTEAFF.

CDR3 amino acids: CASTDKEGYTF. The CDR3 DNA sequence: TGTGCCAGCACGGACAAAGAAGGCTACACCTTC. The genes are TRBV19 and TRBJ1-2; a weak D match, TRBD1 (5 bases). The CDR3 spans 11 residues. Germline CDR1 reads LNHDA; CDR2 reads SQIVND (reference sequence). Trimming pared 9 bases from V and 8 bases from J, leaving 13 bases between.

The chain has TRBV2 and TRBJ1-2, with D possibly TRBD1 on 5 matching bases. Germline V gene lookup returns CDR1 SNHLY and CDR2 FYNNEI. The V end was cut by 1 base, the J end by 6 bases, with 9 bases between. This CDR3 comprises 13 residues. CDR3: CASSEVRVDGYTF. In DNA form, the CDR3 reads TGTGCCAGCAGTGAAGTCAGGGTGGATGGCTACACCTTC.

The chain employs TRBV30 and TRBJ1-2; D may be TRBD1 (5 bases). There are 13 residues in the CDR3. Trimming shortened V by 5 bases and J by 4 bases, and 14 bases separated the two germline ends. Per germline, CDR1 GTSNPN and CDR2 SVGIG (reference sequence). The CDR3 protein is CAWGSDTVYGYTF. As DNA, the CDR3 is TGTGCCTGGGGATCGGACACCGTCTATGGCTACACCTTC.

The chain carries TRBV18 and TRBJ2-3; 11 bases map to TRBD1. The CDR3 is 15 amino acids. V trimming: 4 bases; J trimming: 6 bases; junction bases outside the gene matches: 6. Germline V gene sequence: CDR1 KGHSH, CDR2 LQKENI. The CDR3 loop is CASSQRDRGSDTQYF. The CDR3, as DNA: TGTGCCAGCTCACAAAGGGACAGGGGGTCGGATACGCAGTATTTT.

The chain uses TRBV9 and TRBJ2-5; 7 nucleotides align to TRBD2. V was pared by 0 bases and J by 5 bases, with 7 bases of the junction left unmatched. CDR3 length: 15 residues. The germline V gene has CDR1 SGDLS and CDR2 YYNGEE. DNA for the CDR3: TGTGCCAGCAGCGTAGCTCCTAGCGGAATGGAGACCCAGTACTTC. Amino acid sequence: CASSVAPSGMETQYF.

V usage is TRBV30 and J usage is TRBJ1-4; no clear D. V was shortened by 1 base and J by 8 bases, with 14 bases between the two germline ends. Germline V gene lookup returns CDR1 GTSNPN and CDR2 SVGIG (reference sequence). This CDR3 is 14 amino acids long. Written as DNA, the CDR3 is TGTGCCTGGAGTGCGACCTCGGGGAAGGAAAAACTGTTTTTT. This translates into CAWSATSGKEKLFF.

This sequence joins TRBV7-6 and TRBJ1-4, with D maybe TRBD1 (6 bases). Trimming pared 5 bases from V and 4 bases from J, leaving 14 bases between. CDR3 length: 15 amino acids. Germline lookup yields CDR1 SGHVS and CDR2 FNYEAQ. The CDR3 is CASSPLGARNEKLFF. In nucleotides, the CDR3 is TGTGCCAGCAGCCCTCTGGGGGCGCGTAATGAAAAACTGTTTTTT.

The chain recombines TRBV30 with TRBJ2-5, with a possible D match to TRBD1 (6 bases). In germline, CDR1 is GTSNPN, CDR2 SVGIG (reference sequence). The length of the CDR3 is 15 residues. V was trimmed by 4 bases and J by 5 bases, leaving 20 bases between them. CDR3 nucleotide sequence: TGTGCCTGGACCAGGGGTTCCCTCCTTAGCGAGACCCAGTACTTC. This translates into CAWTRGSLLSETQYF.

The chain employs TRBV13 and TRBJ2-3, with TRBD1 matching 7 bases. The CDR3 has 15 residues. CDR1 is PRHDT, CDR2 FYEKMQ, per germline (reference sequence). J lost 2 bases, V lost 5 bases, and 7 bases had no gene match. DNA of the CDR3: TGTGCCAGCAGCAAGGGGGACAGAGCCACAGATACGCAGTATTTT. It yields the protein CASSKGDRATDTQYF.

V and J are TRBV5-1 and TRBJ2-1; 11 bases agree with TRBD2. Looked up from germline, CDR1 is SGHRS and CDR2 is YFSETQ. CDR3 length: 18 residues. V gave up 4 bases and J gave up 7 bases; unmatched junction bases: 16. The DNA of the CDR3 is TGCGCCAGCAGCGTCACTAGCGGGAGTCTGACAAAGGGGAATGAGCAGTTCTTC. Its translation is CASSVTSGSLTKGNEQFF.

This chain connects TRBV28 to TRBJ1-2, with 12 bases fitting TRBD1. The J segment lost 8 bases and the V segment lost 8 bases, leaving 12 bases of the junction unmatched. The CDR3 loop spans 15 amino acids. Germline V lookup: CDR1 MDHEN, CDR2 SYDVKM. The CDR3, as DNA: TGTGCCAGCGGCGAACCGGGACAGGGGGCTGGGGGCTACACCTTC. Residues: CASGEPGQGAGGYTF.

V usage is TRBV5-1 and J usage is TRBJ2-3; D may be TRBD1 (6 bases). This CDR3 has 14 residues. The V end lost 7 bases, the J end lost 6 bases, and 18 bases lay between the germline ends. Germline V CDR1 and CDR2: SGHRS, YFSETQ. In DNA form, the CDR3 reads TGCGCCAGCGCACGAGGGGGTAGATCGGATACGCAGTATTTT. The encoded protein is CASARGGRSDTQYF.

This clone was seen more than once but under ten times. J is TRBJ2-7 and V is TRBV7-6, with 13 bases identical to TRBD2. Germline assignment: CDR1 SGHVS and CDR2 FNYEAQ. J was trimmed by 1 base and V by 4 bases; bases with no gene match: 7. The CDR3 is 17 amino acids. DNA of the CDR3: TGTGCCAGCAGCTCCGGACTAGCGGGAGAAGGTTCCTACGAGCAGTACTTC. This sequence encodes CASSSGLAGEGSYEQYF.

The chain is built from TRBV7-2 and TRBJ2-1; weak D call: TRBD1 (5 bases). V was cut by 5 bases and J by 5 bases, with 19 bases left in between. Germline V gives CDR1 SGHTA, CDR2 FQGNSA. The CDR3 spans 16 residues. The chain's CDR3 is CASSLRQILPHNEQFF. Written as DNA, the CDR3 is TGTGCCAGCAGCCTGCGACAGATATTACCTCACAATGAGCAGTTCTTC.

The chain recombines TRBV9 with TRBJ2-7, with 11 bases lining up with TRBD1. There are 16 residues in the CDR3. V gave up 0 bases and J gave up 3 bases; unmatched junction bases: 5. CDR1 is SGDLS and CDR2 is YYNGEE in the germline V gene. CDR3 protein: CASSVAGGTGGYEQYF. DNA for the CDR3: TGTGCCAGCAGCGTAGCTGGCGGGACAGGGGGCTACGAGCAGTACTTC.

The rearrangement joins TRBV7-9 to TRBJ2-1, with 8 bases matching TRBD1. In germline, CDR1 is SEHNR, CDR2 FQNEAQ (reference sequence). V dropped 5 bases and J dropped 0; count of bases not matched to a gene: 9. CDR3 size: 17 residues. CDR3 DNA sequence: TGTGCCAGCAGCCCTTACAGGGGGGACAGCTCCTACAATGAGCAGTTCTTC. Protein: CASSPYRGDSSYNEQFF.

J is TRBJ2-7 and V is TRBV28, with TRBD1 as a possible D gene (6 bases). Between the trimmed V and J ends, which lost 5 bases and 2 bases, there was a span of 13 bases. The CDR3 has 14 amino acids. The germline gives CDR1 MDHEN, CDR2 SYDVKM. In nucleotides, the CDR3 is TGTGCCAGCAGTCTGACAGGTTACACCTACGAGCAGTACTTC. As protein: CASSLTGYTYEQYF.

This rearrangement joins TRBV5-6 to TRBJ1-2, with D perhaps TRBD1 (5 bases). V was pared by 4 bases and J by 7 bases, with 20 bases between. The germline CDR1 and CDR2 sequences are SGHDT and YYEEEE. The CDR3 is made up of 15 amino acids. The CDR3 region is CASSPQGPGGSGYTF. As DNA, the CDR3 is TGTGCCAGCAGCCCGCAGGGACCGGGGGGATCTGGCTACACCTTC.